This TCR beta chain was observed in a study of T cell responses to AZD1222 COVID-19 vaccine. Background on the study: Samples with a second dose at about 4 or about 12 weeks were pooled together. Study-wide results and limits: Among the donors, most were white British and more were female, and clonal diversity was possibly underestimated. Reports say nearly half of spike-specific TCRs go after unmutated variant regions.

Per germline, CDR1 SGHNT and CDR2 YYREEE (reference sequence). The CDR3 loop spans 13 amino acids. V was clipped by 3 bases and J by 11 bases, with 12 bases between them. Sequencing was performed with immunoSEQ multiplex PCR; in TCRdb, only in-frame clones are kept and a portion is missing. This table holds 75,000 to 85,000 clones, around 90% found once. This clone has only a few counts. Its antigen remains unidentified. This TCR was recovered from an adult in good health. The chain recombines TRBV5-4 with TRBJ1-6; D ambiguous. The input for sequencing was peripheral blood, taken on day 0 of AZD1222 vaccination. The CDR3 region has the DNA TGTGCCAGCAGCTCCGGGCGGGGTACACCCCTCCACTTT. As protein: CASSSGRGTPLHF.